Described below is a single TCR beta chain sequence and its context. Its antigen is undetermined. Time point here: neoterminal ileum biopsy at postoperative endoscopy, about 6 months after surgery. V lost 5 bases, J lost 6 bases, and 11 bases lay in between. CDR1 and CDR2 (germline): SNHLY, FYNNEI. CDR3 size: 13 residues. Method: immunoSEQ multiplex PCR; TCRdb's copy keeps in-frame clones and lacks some. The data hold about 12,000 clones, with roughly 80% observed a single time. This entry is derived from a study of T cell repertoires in ileal Crohn's disease. Study results and limitations: Mucosal expansions were suggested to be mainly CD8 T cells.

The J gene is TRBJ2-1, the V gene TRBV2; no clear D gene. This TCR was sampled from an adult with Crohn's disease. Sequencing was performed on ileal tissue. The chain's CDR3 is CASSPVFGNEQFF. For the CDR3, the DNA is TGTGCCAGCAGTCCGGTTTTTGGCAATGAGCAGTTCTTC.